A single sample gave rise to the 28 T cell receptor beta chains below, sequenced in a study of OX40 agonist ivuxolimab in advanced cancers. Here immunoSEQ multiplex PCR was the method, and the copy in TCRdb shows in-frame clones only, minus some. The sample lists about 88,000 clones, approximately 85% occurring once. The sample consisted of CD4+ or CD8+ T cells sorted from blood, taken in a trial of the OX40 agonist ivuxolimab. The receptors originated from an adult with an advanced solid tumor such as melanoma, head and neck, liver or kidney cancer.

This chain uses TRBV18 with TRBJ1-4; TRBD1 agrees at 7 bases. Germline lookup yields CDR1 KGHSH and CDR2 LQKENI. The J segment lost 7 bases and the V segment lost 2 bases, leaving 7 bases of the junction unmatched. The length of the CDR3 is 15 residues. The CDR3 spells CASSPLTGIGEKLFF. In nucleotides, the CDR3 is TGTGCCAGCTCACCATTGACAGGGATCGGTGAAAAACTGTTTTTT.

CDR3 residues: CASSLLSGGKETQYF. The CDR3 DNA sequence: TGTGCCAGCAGCTTGTTGTCGGGGGGAAAAGAGACCCAGTACTTC. The chain is built from TRBV7-8 and TRBJ2-5, with 7 positions matching TRBD2. This CDR3 has 15 residues. V trimming: 3 bases; J trimming: 3 bases; junction bases outside the gene matches: 7. Germline-derived CDR1 and CDR2 are SGHVS and FQNEAQ.

The rearrangement uses TRBV28 and TRBJ1-5; D gene ambiguous. Looked up from germline, CDR1 is MDHEN and CDR2 is SYDVKM. Trimming took off 3 bases at V and 5 bases at J, with 5 bases between the two ends. The CDR3 has 12 amino acids. The CDR3 DNA sequence: TGTGCCAGCAGTTTTTTGGATCAGCCCCAGCATTTT. Translated: CASSFLDQPQHF.

The chain is built from TRBV7-2 and TRBJ2-1, with 10 bases matching TRBD1. Trimming removed 6 bases from V and 10 bases from J; junction bases left unmatched: 9. The germline gives CDR1 SGHTA, CDR2 FQGNSA. The CDR3 length is 14 residues. Here the CDR3 DNA reads TGTGCCAGCAGGACAGGGGGCCCCTCGGCGGAGCAGTTCTTC. Translation: CASRTGGPSAEQFF.

The rearrangement links TRBV5-1 to TRBJ2-7, with D unclear. This CDR3 is 15 amino acids long. CDR1 is SGHRS and CDR2 is YFSETQ in the germline V gene. Trimming took 2 bases from V and 2 from J, leaving 14 bases between them. The CDR3 DNA reads as TGCGCCAGCAGCTTAATATCCGCGGTTACCTACGAGCAGTACTTC. It specifies CASSLISAVTYEQYF.

The chain employs TRBV29-1 and TRBJ2-7, with D hard to call. The CDR3 contains 12 residues. V lost 4 bases to trimming and J lost 2 bases, with 9 bases between them. Germline CDR1 is SQVTM and CDR2 is ANQGSEA. As DNA, the CDR3 is TGCAGCGTTGCATTTCCTCCCTACGAGCAGTACTTC. Its translation is CSVAFPPYEQYF.

CDR3 sequence: CASSVQRGGPETQYF. The CDR3 DNA reads TGTGCCAGCAGCGTGCAGCGGGGGGGCCCAGAGACCCAGTACTTC. V usage is TRBV6-5 and J usage is TRBJ2-5; 10 bases are a match to TRBD2. V shed 6 bases, J shed 4 bases, and the junction held 8 bases outside the gene matches. This CDR3 comprises 15 residues. Germline V CDR1 and CDR2: MNHEY, SVGAGI.

The gene calls are TRBV18 and TRBJ2-1, with TRBD2 matching 7 bases. Looked up from germline, CDR1 is KGHSH and CDR2 is LQKENI. V shed 3 bases and J 15 bases; nucleotides not matched to a gene: 11. CDR3 size: 13 residues. This CDR3 is CASSPGLEISLFF. The CDR3 bases are TGTGCCAGCTCACCTGGACTAGAGATAAGTCTGTTCTTC. Full variable domain (rest looked up from reference TRBV18 and TRBJ2-1): NAGVMQNPRHLVRRRGQEARLRCSPMKGHSHVYWYRQLPEEGLKFMVYLQKENIIDESGMPKERFSAEFPKEGPSILRIQQVVRGDSAAYFCASSPGLEISLFFGPGTRLTVL.

This sequence joins TRBV6-5 and TRBJ1-1; D not certain. V was trimmed by 4 bases and J by 0 bases, leaving 12 bases between them. Germline V gene sequence: CDR1 MNHEY, CDR2 SVGAGI. The CDR3 covers 15 residues. As DNA, the CDR3 is TGTGCCAGCAGTTTCAGCAGGATCATGAACACTGAAGCTTTCTTT. This codes for CASSFSRIMNTEAFF.

The chain couples TRBV29-1 to TRBJ2-5, with no clear D. Trimming removed 7 bases at V and 5 bases at J, with 17 bases between. Germline V gene lookup returns CDR1 SQVTM and CDR2 ANQGSEA. The CDR3 has 13 amino acids. CDR3 protein: CSATTTAGETQYF. DNA for the CDR3: TGCAGCGCCACCACGACCGCTGGGGAGACCCAGTACTTC. Full variable domain (remainder filled in from reference TRBV29-1 and TRBJ2-5): SAVISQKPSRDICQRGTSLTIQCQVDSQVTMMFWYRQQPGQSLTLIATANQGSEATYESGFVIDKFPISRPNLTFSTLTVSNMSPEDSSIYLCSATTTAGETQYFGPGTRLLVL.

This clone was seen only a few times. CDR3 protein: CASRAGTGGNYGYTF. The CDR3 DNA reads as TGCGCCAGCAGGGCCGGGACAGGGGGGAACTATGGCTACACCTTC. The chain has TRBV5-1 and TRBJ1-2; 11 bases are shared with TRBD1. The CDR3 is made up of 15 amino acids. From germline, CDR1 is SGHRS and CDR2 YFSETQ. The ends lost 5 bases at V and 2 bases at J; junction bases unmatched: 5.

The V gene is TRBV5-1, the J gene TRBJ2-7, with D hard to call. The germline V gene has CDR1 SGHRS and CDR2 YFSETQ. Trimming shortened V by 0 bases and J by 6 bases, and 10 bases separated the two germline ends. The CDR3 loop spans 13 amino acids. The CDR3 DNA reads as TGCGCCAGCAGCTTGGAGGGTAATCGCGAGCAGTACGTC. Translated: CASSLEGNREQYV.

V usage is TRBV6-5 and J usage is TRBJ2-5, with D possibly matching TRBD2 (5 bases). The germline CDR1 and CDR2 sequences are MNHEY and SVGAGI. This CDR3 comprises 15 residues. V shed 0 bases and J shed 9 bases, with 17 bases lying between them. The CDR3 spells CASSYSMLRRGSQYF. CDR3 nucleotide sequence: TGTGCCAGCAGTTACTCGATGTTGCGCCGGGGTTCCCAGTACTTC.

The DNA for the CDR3 is TGTGCCAGCAGGACTAACTATGGCTACACCTTC. This codes for CASRTNYGYTF. The genes are TRBV6-1 and TRBJ1-2; D remains unclear. The V end lost 6 bases, the J end lost 0 bases, and 2 bases lay between the germline ends. Germline loops: CDR1 MNHNS, CDR2 SASEGT. This CDR3 spans 11 amino acids.

This clone was found a few times. The V and J genes are TRBV15 and TRBJ1-3; D gene uncertain. The CDR3 contains 17 residues. V was trimmed by 0 bases and J by 0 bases, leaving 12 bases between them. Germline lookup yields CDR1 LNHNV and CDR2 YYDKDF (reference sequence). This chain's CDR3 is CATSRDNLKTSGNTIYF. DNA for the CDR3: TGTGCCACCAGCAGAGATAACCTGAAGACCTCTGGAAACACCATATATTTT.

DNA of the CDR3: TGTGCCAGCAGCGTAGAGTCAGGGGTAGTCAATGAGCAGTTCTTC. It codes for CASSVESGVVNEQFF. The chain has TRBV9 and TRBJ2-1, with TRBD1 as a possible D gene (6 bases). Germline lookup yields CDR1 SGDLS and CDR2 YYNGEE. The V gene lost 0 bases and the J gene lost 6 bases, with 13 bases spanning the gap. The CDR3 extends over 15 amino acids.

J is TRBJ1-2 and V is TRBV4-2, with 11 positions matching TRBD1. This CDR3 has 15 residues. V lost 2 bases to trimming and J lost 7 bases; unmatched junction nucleotides: 6. CDR1 LGHNA and CDR2 YNFKEQ come from the germline V gene. CDR3: CASSQSDRGRLGYTF. The CDR3 DNA follows: TGTGCCAGCAGCCAATCGGACAGGGGGCGCCTTGGCTACACCTTC.

The genes are TRBV5-1 and TRBJ2-5, with D possibly matching TRBD1 (6 bases). Germline CDR1 is SGHRS and CDR2 is YFSETQ. V was cut by 4 bases and J by 3 bases, with 10 bases left in between. CDR3 length equals 13 residues. The CDR3 sequence is CASSLQGEETQYF. In nucleotides, the CDR3 is TGCGCCAGCAGCCTACAGGGCGAAGAGACCCAGTACTTC.

The chain uses TRBV10-1 and TRBJ2-1; possibly TRBD1 for D (5 bases). V shed 0 bases and J shed 4 bases, with 7 bases lying between them. The CDR3 consists of 14 residues. The germline V gene has CDR1 WNHNN and CDR2 SYGVQD (reference sequence). The DNA of the CDR3 is TGCGCCAGCAGTGAGTCGGGGCCGTACAATGAGCAGTTCTTC. Translation: CASSESGPYNEQFF.

The chain carries TRBV6-5 and TRBJ1-6, with a weak D call TRBD1 (5 bases). The CDR3 is made up of 16 amino acids. The V end was cut by 0 bases, the J end by 1 base, with 7 bases between. The V gene's germline CDR1 is MNHEY and CDR2 SVGAGI. The CDR3 sequence: CASSYSRGSYNSPLHF. In nucleotides, the CDR3 is TGTGCCAGCAGTTACTCTCGGGGGTCCTATAATTCACCCCTCCACTTT.

This chain uses TRBV30 with TRBJ1-4, with D possibly being TRBD1 (5 bases). This CDR3 contains 13 residues. The germline V gene encodes CDR1 GTSNPN and CDR2 SVGIG (reference sequence). V was pared by 0 bases and J by 14 bases, with 16 bases between. CDR3 sequence (DNA): TGTGCCTGGAGTGTATCCCGTTCAGGGAAGCTGTTTTTT. Amino acid sequence: CAWSVSRSGKLFF.

This rearrangement joins TRBV5-1 to TRBJ2-5; 7 bases agree with TRBD2. Unmatched junction bases numbered 6, after V lost 3 bases and J lost 1 base. CDR1 is SGHRS and CDR2 is YFSETQ in the germline V gene. The CDR3 is made up of 15 amino acids. The CDR3 DNA reads TGCGCCAGCAGCTCCGGGACTACCTTCCAAGAGACCCAGTACTTC. It encodes CASSSGTTFQETQYF.

The rearrangement uses TRBV7-9 and TRBJ2-1; tentatively, D is TRBD1 or TRBD2 (5 bases each). The V end was cut by 4 bases, the J end by 10 bases, with 23 bases between. CDR3 length: 16 amino acids. Germline CDR1 reads SEHNR; CDR2 reads FQNEAQ (reference sequence). CDR3 in amino acids: CASSSPVTVPGGEQFF. The CDR3 DNA follows: TGTGCCAGCAGCTCTCCCGTAACTGTTCCTGGGGGAGAGCAGTTCTTC.

The gene calls are TRBV28 and TRBJ1-6; possible D gene TRBD1, 6 bases. The CDR3 covers 13 residues. Germline V gives CDR1 MDHEN, CDR2 SYDVKM. Trimming cost V 5 bases and J 12 bases, with 14 bases left between them. The CDR3 bases are TGTGCCAGCAGTCTTGACAGGTTGAGACCCCTCCACTTT. Translation: CASSLDRLRPLHF. The full variable domain, completed using reference TRBV28 and TRBJ1-6, is DVKVTQSSRYLVKRTGEKVFLECVQDMDHENMFWYRQDPGLGLRLIYFSYDVKMKEKGDIPEGYSVSREKKERFSLILESASTNQTSMYLCASSLDRLRPLHFGNGTRLTVT.

This sequence joins TRBV5-5 and TRBJ1-5; TRBD1 might be the D (5 bases). Germline lookup yields CDR1 SGHKS and CDR2 YYEKEE (reference sequence). V was cut by 4 bases and J by 4 bases, with 15 bases left in between. The CDR3 spans 15 residues. CDR3 loop: CASSRAGTQNQPQHF. CDR3 coding DNA: TGTGCCAGCAGCCGCGCCGGGACCCAAAATCAGCCCCAGCATTTT.

The CDR3 is CASSPGQGQYGSYTF. The CDR3 DNA reads as TGTGCCAGCTCACCCGGACAGGGCCAATATGGGAGCTACACCTTC. This rearrangement joins TRBV18 to TRBJ1-2, with TRBD1 matching 8 bases. V lost 3 bases and J lost 9; bases outside the gene matches: 12. CDR3 length: 15 amino acids. Germline values: CDR1 KGHSH, CDR2 LQKENI.

This chain links TRBV5-1 with TRBJ2-5, with TRBD2 identical over 10 bases. CDR1 is SGHRS and CDR2 is YFSETQ in the germline V gene. V lost 2 bases and J lost 5; bases outside the gene matches: 12. This CDR3 is 17 amino acids long. The CDR3 spells CASSFGTSEIITETQYF. The CDR3 coding sequence is TGCGCCAGCAGCTTCGGGACTAGCGAGATCATAACGGAGACCCAGTACTTC. Looking up the rest from reference TRBV5-1 and TRBJ2-5 gives the full variable domain: KAGVTQTPRYLIKTRGQQVTLSCSPISGHRSVSWYQQTPGQGLQFLFEYFSETQRNKGNFPGRFSGRQFSNSRSEMNVSTLELGDSALYLCASSFGTSEIITETQYFGPGTRLLVL.

The V and J genes are TRBV2 and TRBJ1-1, with 10 nucleotides matching TRBD1. The germline V gene has CDR1 SNHLY and CDR2 FYNNEI. V lost 11 bases to trimming and J lost 9 bases; unmatched junction nucleotides: 12. CDR3 length: 13 amino acids. CDR3 sequence (DNA): TGTGCCGGCCTAGGGGACAGGGGCTCTAAAGCTTTCTTT. This codes for CAGLGDRGSKAFF.